The source of this TCR beta chain is a study of blood T cell repertoires in COVID-19. The CDR3 consists of 13 residues. V lost 6 bases and J lost 5; bases outside the gene matches: 6. The germline gives CDR1 MNHEY, CDR2 SVGEGT. The table came from immunoSEQ multiplex PCR; TCRdb's copy has only in-frame clones and leaves some out. The table records 350,000 or so clones, approximately 86% of them present only once. The chain combines TRBV6-2 or TRBV6-3 with TRBJ1-2; 7 bases are a match to TRBD1. Sample: PBMCs or T cells enriched from blood (not recorded which). The sequence derives from a woman between 40 and 55 years old with acute COVID-19. Written as DNA, the CDR3 is TGTGCCAGCAGATACGGGACAGATTATGGCTACACCTTC. Translating gives CASRYGTDYGYTF.